A selection of T cell receptor beta chains follows, all from one sample in a study of blood T cell repertoires in COVID-19. Assay used: immunoSEQ multiplex PCR; TCRdb lists only in-frame clones, some missing. The sample has 120,000 to 150,000 clones; roughly 84% are singletons. Input material: PBMCs or T cells enriched from blood (not recorded which). These receptors were obtained from a middle-aged man in a cohort exposed to, infected with or recovered from COVID-19 (not recorded which). Each CDR3 is given with its conserved first and last residue. D genes are given only for firm matches. Expanded clones get a size class; other rows say once, few or many, or leave the size out.

d_gene,j_gene,v_gene,abundance,CDR3nt,CDR3aa
TRBD1,TRBJ2-7,TRBV7-9,-,TGTGCCAGCAGCCCCAGGGGGTCACTGATCTACGAGCAGTACTTC,CASSPRGSLIYEQYF
-,TRBJ2-3,TRBV6-4,few,TGTGCCAGCAGTAGCGGGAGCACAGATACGCAGTATTTT,CASSSGSTDTQYF
TRBD1,TRBJ1-1,TRBV19,-,TGTGCCACTCAGGGGGTCGTGAACACTGAAGCTTTCTTT,CATQGVVNTEAFF
TRBD2,TRBJ2-3,TRBV11-2,-,TGTGCCAGCAGCTTAGCTAGCGGGGGGGTAGATACGCAGTATTTT,CASSLASGGVDTQYF
TRBD1,TRBJ1-1,TRBV7-8,-,TGTGCCAGCAGCCCTACAGGGGGAGGCACTGAAGCTTTCTTT,CASSPTGGGTEAFF
TRBD1,TRBJ2-3,TRBV15,-,TGTGCCACCAGCGCCCGACAGGGGTCAAGCACAGATACGCAGTATTTT,CATSARQGSSTDTQYF
TRBD2,TRBJ2-5,TRBV10-3,few,TGTGCCATCAGTGACCCGGGTGGATTAGCGGGCCAAGAGACCCAGTACTTC,CAISDPGGLAGQETQYF
TRBD1,TRBJ2-7,TRBV28,few,TGTGCCAGCAGCAGGGGACAGGGGGCTTACGAGCAGTACTTC,CASSRGQGAYEQYF
-,TRBJ2-1,TRBV7-3,-,TGTGCCAGCAGCACGACTACGTACAATGAGCAGTTCTTC,CASSTTTYNEQFF
TRBD2,TRBJ2-5,TRBV7-2,-,TGTGCCAGCAGCAAGCGGACTAGCGCCCCTCAAGAGACCCAGTACTTC,CASSKRTSAPQETQYF
TRBD2,TRBJ2-1,TRBV24-1,-,TGTGCCACCAGTGATATGACTAGCGGGAGGTCCTACAATGAGCAGTTCTTC,CATSDMTSGRSYNEQFF
-,TRBJ2-7,TRBV29-1,few,TGCAGCGTTGCCGCTACTTACGACTCCTACGAGCAGTACTTC,CSVAATYDSYEQYF
TRBD2,TRBJ2-7,TRBV15,-,TGTGCCACCAGCAGCGAAAGGACTAGCGGGATCGAGCAGTACTTC,CATSSERTSGIEQYF
TRBD1,TRBJ1-1,TRBV9,-,TGTGCCAGCAGCGACGGACAGGGGGGGACAGGCACTGAAGCTTTCTTT,CASSDGQGGTGTEAFF
-,TRBJ2-5,TRBV5-1,-,TGCGCCAGCAGCTTATCGGGACTCGAGCCCCAGACCCAGTACTTC,CASSLSGLEPQTQYF
-,TRBJ2-7,TRBV4-1,-,TGCGCCAGCAGCCAAGTGGTTGGGGGGATCTACGAGCAGTACTTC,CASSQVVGGIYEQYF
-,TRBJ2-3,TRBV9,-,TGTGCCAGCAGCGAGAGGTCATCCCCCAGCACAGATACGCAGTATTTT,CASSERSSPSTDTQYF
TRBD2,TRBJ2-3,TRBV5-1,-,TGCGCCAGCAGCGCCGGACTAGCGGATAGCACAGATACGCAGTATTTT,CASSAGLADSTDTQYF
TRBD2,TRBJ2-1,TRBV9,-,TGTGCCAGCAGCCCCCGCGCTAGCGGGTCTTCCTACAATGAGCAGTTCTTC,CASSPRASGSSYNEQFF
-,TRBJ1-4,TRBV3-1/TRBV3-2,-,TGTGCCAGCAGCCCCATAGCGGCCATTAATGAAAAACTGTTTTTT,CASSPIAAINEKLFF
TRBD2,TRBJ2-1,TRBV28,-,TGTGCCAGCAGTTTATGGGCGCAGGGACTAGCGGGAGGGCCGATGTTCTTC,CASSLWAQGLAGGPMFF
TRBD1,TRBJ2-2,TRBV19,-,TGTGCCAGTAGCCCCGATCCGGGACAGTTAACCGGGGAGCTGTTTTTT,CASSPDPGQLTGELFF
TRBD2,TRBJ2-3,TRBV10-3,-,TGTGCCATCAGTGAGTCTTTAGCGGGTACAGATACGCAGTATTTT,CAISESLAGTDTQYF
-,TRBJ2-2,TRBV9,-,TGTGCCAGCACCCAGGAAGTGGGAGGGGGCACCGGGGAGCTGTTTTTT,CASTQEVGGGTGELFF
-,TRBJ2-2,TRBV6-5,-,TGTGCCAGCAAGACAGGGAACACCGGGGAGCTGTTTTTT,CASKTGNTGELFF
TRBD2,TRBJ2-3,TRBV10-3,-,TGTGCCACCCGAGGACTAGCGGCTAGCACAGATACGCAGTATTTT,CATRGLAASTDTQYF
-,TRBJ2-7,TRBV18,-,TGTGCCAGCTCACCTCTAACGGGGGTCCGGGGCGAGCAGTACTTC,CASSPLTGVRGEQYF
TRBD1,TRBJ1-2,TRBV10-2,-,TGCGCCAGCAGTGAAGGGACAGGTGGCTACACCTTC,CASSEGTGGYTF
-,TRBJ1-2,TRBV27,-,TGTGCCAGCAGTCCAGGAGGGGACTATGGCTACACCTTC,CASSPGGDYGYTF
TRBD2,TRBJ2-7,TRBV15,-,TGTGCCACCAGCAGGGGGACTAGCGGGAGTCGCGAGCAGTACTTC,CATSRGTSGSREQYF
TRBD1,TRBJ1-1,TRBV30,-,TGTGCCTGGAGTCCGCAGGGGGCTAACACTGAAGCTTTCTTT,CAWSPQGANTEAFF
TRBD2,TRBJ2-1,TRBV5-4,-,TGTGCCAGCAGCTTATCTAGCGGGGAGTGGAATGAGCAGTTCTTC,CASSLSSGEWNEQFF
-,TRBJ1-5,TRBV15,-,TGTGCCACCAGCAGAGACCTTGTACAGCCCCAGCATTTT,CATSRDLVQPQHF
TRBD1,TRBJ2-1,TRBV11-1,-,TGTGCCAGCAGTAGCCGGGACAGGTTCATTAGGGGGCAGTTCTTC,CASSSRDRFIRGQFF
-,TRBJ2-5,TRBV24-1,once,TGTGCCACCAGTGATCCTCGGGGCCAAGAGACCCAGTACTTC,CATSDPRGQETQYF
-,TRBJ2-7,TRBV6-4,-,TGTGCCAGCAGTGGACTTATTATCTACGAGCAGTACTTC,CASSGLIIYEQYF
TRBD1,TRBJ2-1,TRBV24-1,few,TGTGCCACCCAGGACAGGGTGTCCAATGAGCAGTTCTTC,CATQDRVSNEQFF
-,TRBJ2-5,TRBV2,-,TGTGCCAGTGCCGCAGGGGTGATGCGAGAGACCCAGTACTTC,CASAAGVMRETQYF
-,TRBJ1-4,TRBV15,-,TGTGCCACCAGCAGCCGGGACACCTTTAATGAAAAACTGTTTTTT,CATSSRDTFNEKLFF
TRBD2,TRBJ2-1,TRBV5-6,-,TGTGCCAGCAGCCACATGACTAGCGGGGGGGCCGGCAATGAGCAGTTCTTC,CASSHMTSGGAGNEQFF
TRBD1,TRBJ2-7,TRBV18,once,TGTGCCAGCTCCCTACGGGGACAGACGACTTCCTACGAGCAGTACTTC,CASSLRGQTTSYEQYF
-,TRBJ1-1,TRBV6-4,-,TGTGCCAGCAGTCCGGGAGCAGCGGGCCGATCTGAAGCTTTCTTT,CASSPGAAGRSEAFF
TRBD1,TRBJ2-7,TRBV6-5,-,TGTGCCAGCAGTTACTCCGGGACAGGGGGCTCCTACGAGCAGTACTTC,CASSYSGTGGSYEQYF
TRBD1,TRBJ1-1,TRBV7-3,-,TGTGCCAGCAGCTTAACAGGCAGGGGGCACAGTGAAGCTTTCTTT,CASSLTGRGHSEAFF
-,TRBJ1-2,TRBV30,-,TGTGCCTGGAGTCCCTTGCGGGGCTACACCTTC,CAWSPLRGYTF
TRBD1,TRBJ2-7,TRBV7-2,-,TGTGCCAGCAGCTTGGGACAGGGCGGGATCTACGAGCAGTACTTC,CASSLGQGGIYEQYF
TRBD1,TRBJ2-2,TRBV5-6,once,TGTGCCAGCAGCCTGACAGGGTCCCCCGGGGAGCTGTTTTTT,CASSLTGSPGELFF
TRBD2,TRBJ2-7,TRBV27,-,TGTGCCAGCAGCCCTGGGACTAGCTTTTCCTACGAGCAGTACTTC,CASSPGTSFSYEQYF
TRBD1,TRBJ2-7,TRBV6-5,-,TGTGCCAGCAGTTACTCCCCGACAGGGTTCTACGAGCAGTACTTC,CASSYSPTGFYEQYF
-,TRBJ2-7,TRBV27,-,TGTGCCAGCAGTCACGGGTACGAGCAGTACTTC,CASSHGYEQYF
-,TRBJ1-1,TRBV9,once,TGTGCCAGCAGCGTAGGTCCAGGCATGAACACTGAAGCTTTCTTT,CASSVGPGMNTEAFF
-,TRBJ2-7,TRBV2,once,TGTGCCAGCAGTGGGGCTGGGGGCGTTCATAAGACCTACGAGCAGTACTTC,CASSGAGGVHKTYEQYF
-,TRBJ2-1,TRBV27,-,TGTGCCAGCAGTTTAAAGGTTCCATGGGGGGAAGGTGCGGTACATCTCTACAATGAGCAGTTCTTC,CASSLKVPWGEGAVHLYNEQFF